A single sample is the source of the 32 T cell receptor beta chains below, sequenced in a study of regulatory T cells in long-lasting Graves disease. Time point described: persistent/refractory GD, antithyroid drugs over 5 years with positive TRAb. Researchers made the TCR library from RNA that was extracted from PBMCs. HTBI primers from iRepertoire and Arm-PCR of CDR3 regions yielded the TCR beta libraries. TCRdb used MiXCR to reprocess the multiplex PCR reads, holding one entry per CDR3 protein. The sample consists of about 660,000 distinct CDR3 sequences, around 30% of them appearing once. The sample here was peripheral blood mononuclear cells (PBMCs), taken when the disease was refractory, from a patient treated with antithyroid drugs. These receptors were taken from a female donor with Graves disease.

The CDR3 loop is CASNQPGSGSPLHF. DNA of the CDR3: TGTGCCAGCAACCAGCCGGGTTCTGGATCACCCCTCCACTTT. This chain links TRBV7-9 with TRBJ1-6; no reliable D call. This CDR3 has 14 residues. The germline V gene encodes CDR1 SEHNR and CDR2 FQNEAQ (reference sequence). The V and J ends lost 7 bases and 10 bases respectively, with 17 bases between them. Looking up the rest from reference TRBV7-9 and TRBJ1-6 gives the full variable domain: DTGVSQNPRHKITKRGQNVTFRCDPISEHNRLYWYRQTLGQGPEFLTYFQNEAQLEKSRLLSDRFSAERPKGSFSTLEIQRTEQGDSAMYLCASNQPGSGSPLHFGNGTRLTVT.

This clonotype has more than one count but fewer than ten. V gene TRBV12-3 or TRBV12-4 combines with J gene TRBJ1-2, with D uncertain. The CDR3 covers 15 residues. V was clipped by 3 bases and J by 4 bases, with 15 bases between them. In nucleotides, the CDR3 is TGTGCCAGCAGTTTGGGGTCTACAACTTTCTATGGCTACACCTTC. Encoded protein: CASSLGSTTFYGYTF.

V usage is TRBV6-1 and J usage is TRBJ2-7, with TRBD2 identical over 8 bases. In germline, CDR1 is MNHNS, CDR2 SASEGT. V dropped 8 bases and J dropped 4; count of bases not matched to a gene: 10. The CDR3 length is 14 residues. CDR3 sequence reads: CASHTLSGIYEQYF. CDR3 DNA sequence: TGTGCCAGCCACACTCTTAGCGGGATTTACGAGCAGTACTTC.

The chain combines TRBV2 with TRBJ1-1; TRBD1 aligns across 7 bases. Unmatched junction bases numbered 5, after V lost 6 bases and J lost 4 bases. CDR1 and CDR2 (germline): SNHLY, FYNNEI. The CDR3 covers 13 residues. Here the CDR3 reads CASRDDRATEAFF. DNA for the CDR3: TGTGCCAGCAGGGACGACAGGGCCACTGAAGCTTTCTTT.

This clonotype was recorded many times. V and J are TRBV12-3 or TRBV12-4 and TRBJ1-2; 7 bases map to TRBD1. The CDR3 totals 13 residues. J lost 8 bases, V lost 6 bases, and 9 bases had no gene match. CDR3 coding DNA: TGTGCCAGCAGAAGAAACAGGGGTTACGGCTACACCTTC. It encodes CASRRNRGYGYTF.

This clonotype was seen a handful of times. This sequence joins TRBV20-1 and TRBJ1-2; 8 positions match TRBD1. This CDR3 has 15 amino acids. J was trimmed by 5 bases and V by 4 bases; bases with no gene match: 12. The germline V gene has CDR1 DFQATT and CDR2 SNEGSKA (reference sequence). CDR3 sequence: CSATRGQGLAYGYTF. The DNA for the CDR3 is TGCAGTGCTACAAGAGGACAGGGACTCGCGTATGGCTACACCTTC.

The V gene is TRBV29-1, the J gene TRBJ2-5, with TRBD2 as a possible D gene (7 bases). The CDR3 spans 13 residues. CDR1 and CDR2 from the germline V gene are SQVTM and ANQGSEA. Trimming shortened V by 4 bases and J by 5 bases, and 14 bases separated the two germline ends. CDR3 region: CSVGGGAGETQYF. Written as DNA, the CDR3 is TGCAGCGTTGGGGGGGGGGCCGGGGAGACCCAGTACTTC. The full variable domain, rest sourced from reference TRBV29-1 and TRBJ2-5, is SAVISQKPSRDICQRGTSLTIQCQVDSQVTMMFWYRQQPGQSLTLIATANQGSEATYESGFVIDKFPISRPNLTFSTLTVSNMSPEDSSIYLCSVGGGAGETQYFGPGTRLLVL.

The table lists this clonotype with a count of one. One end of the junction fails to match germline, which may point to a read error. The chain has TRBV5-1 and TRBJ1-1; D ambiguous. Germline V CDR1 and CDR2: SGHRS, YFSETQ. The CDR3 is 13 residues long. DNA of the CDR3: TGCACCAGCAGCTTGGTATCTAACACTGGAGCTTTCTTT. Protein: CTSSLVSNTGAFF. Combining the CDR3 with reference TRBV5-1 and TRBJ1-1 gives the whole variable domain KAGVTQTPRYLIKTRGQQVTLSCSPISGHRSVSWYQQTPGQGLQFLFEYFSETQRNKGNFPGRFSGRQFSNSRSEMNVSTLELGDSALYLCTSSLVSNTGAFFGQGTRLTVV.

The CDR3: CSVEDPNYGYTF. In DNA form, the CDR3 reads TGCAGCGTTGAAGATCCTAACTATGGCTACACCTTC. The chain employs TRBV29-1 and TRBJ1-2, with unresolved D. V was shortened by 0 bases and J by 0 bases, with 2 bases between the two germline ends. The CDR3 is 12 amino acids. Germline V lookup: CDR1 SQVTM, CDR2 ANQGSEA.

The J gene is TRBJ1-1, the V gene TRBV28, with a weak D call TRBD1 (6 bases). V was pared by 4 bases and J by 4 bases, with 10 bases between. This CDR3 comprises 13 residues. Germline lookup yields CDR1 MDHEN and CDR2 SYDVKM. CDR3 in amino acids: CASSYRVPTEAFF. The CDR3 DNA follows: TGTGCCAGCAGTTACAGGGTACCCACTGAAGCTTTCTTT. Looking up the rest from reference TRBV28 and TRBJ1-1 gives the full variable domain: DVKVTQSSRYLVKRTGEKVFLECVQDMDHENMFWYRQDPGLGLRLIYFSYDVKMKEKGDIPEGYSVSREKKERFSLILESASTNQTSMYLCASSYRVPTEAFFGQGTRLTVV.

This clonotype occurred many times. J is TRBJ1-1 and V is TRBV28; D unresolved. The length of the CDR3 is 14 residues. The germline gives CDR1 MDHEN, CDR2 SYDVKM. Trimming pared 8 bases from V and 3 bases from J, leaving 16 bases between. The CDR3: CASSPGWQYTEAFF. CDR3 sequence (DNA): TGTGCCAGCTCTCCGGGGTGGCAGTACACTGAAGCTTTCTTT.

The chain is built from TRBV20-1 and TRBJ1-1; D unresolved. This CDR3 contains 12 residues. Germline loops: CDR1 DFQATT, CDR2 SNEGSKA (reference sequence). V lost 3 bases to trimming and J lost 1 base, with 6 bases between them. CDR3 bases: TGCAGTGCTAGTCTGGGGAACACTGAAGCTTTCTTT. Translating gives CSASLGNTEAFF.

For this clonotype: This could be a read error, since a much larger clone is one nucleotide away. The rearrangement uses TRBV10-3 and TRBJ1-6; the D gene is possibly TRBD1 (6 bases). The assigned J gene may be wrong: the sequence end matches TRBJ1-1 better. The CDR3 loop spans 14 amino acids. CDR1 and CDR2 from the germline V gene are ENHRY and SYGVKD. DNA of the CDR3: TGTGCCATCAGTGAGCGGGGAGGGGACACTGCAGCTTTCTTT. Its protein is CAISERGGDTAAFF.

The chain has TRBV29-1 and TRBJ2-7; D gene unclear. Germline V gives CDR1 SQVTM, CDR2 ANQGSEA. The CDR3 length is 13 residues. V lost 7 bases and J 0 bases, leaving 13 bases between the germline ends. CDR3 in amino acids: CSARAEDSYEQYF. The CDR3 DNA sequence: TGCAGCGCTCGGGCCGAAGACTCCTACGAGCAGTACTTC.

This clonotype appeared many times. The J gene is TRBJ1-1, the V gene TRBV6-6; no reliable D call. Germline V gives CDR1 MNHNY, CDR2 SVGAGI (reference sequence). V shed 0 bases and J shed 4 bases, with 15 bases lying between them. This CDR3 comprises 16 residues. As DNA, the CDR3 is TGTGCCAGCAGTTACTCGAGGCCGGGAGGAGGCACTGAAGCTTTCTTT. It yields the protein CASSYSRPGGGTEAFF.

This clonotype was seen more than once but under ten times. V is TRBV15 and J is TRBJ1-5; D gene ambiguous. Germline V gives CDR1 LNHNV, CDR2 YYDKDF (reference sequence). This CDR3 has 16 residues. V dropped 0 bases and J dropped 0 bases, with 9 bases sitting between them. CDR3: CATSRDKANSNQPQHF. The DNA of the CDR3 is TGTGCCACCAGCAGAGATAAGGCGAATAGCAATCAGCCCCAGCATTTT.

This clonotype was counted only a few times. The rearrangement joins TRBV2 to TRBJ2-4, with D perhaps matching TRBD1 (6 bases). The V gene's germline CDR1 is SNHLY and CDR2 FYNNEI. Trimming left V 4 bases short and J 5 bases short, with 12 bases between. The CDR3 runs 14 residues. CDR3 sequence reads: CASSVGASENIQYF. The DNA for the CDR3 is TGTGCCAGCAGTGTGGGGGCCTCTGAAAACATTCAGTACTTC.

This clonotype was found many times. The V gene is TRBV2, the J gene TRBJ1-2, with 7 bases lining up with TRBD1. Germline lookup yields CDR1 SNHLY and CDR2 FYNNEI. V lost 6 bases to trimming and J lost 8 bases; unmatched junction nucleotides: 9. The CDR3 extends over 13 amino acids. As DNA, the CDR3 is TGTGCCAGCAGGGGACAGCCCGGGTTCGGCTACACCTTC. This encodes CASRGQPGFGYTF.

The chain has TRBV30 and TRBJ2-5; 11 nucleotides match TRBD2. The V and J ends lost 2 bases and 1 base, in that order; junction bases with no gene match: 3. The CDR3 runs 15 residues. The germline V gene encodes CDR1 GTSNPN and CDR2 SVGIG (reference sequence). The CDR3 DNA reads TGTGCCTGGAGTCTAGCGGGAGGATCCCAAGAGACCCAGTACTTC. Amino acids: CAWSLAGGSQETQYF.

Details on this clonotype: One junction end does not reproduce the germline sequence, and a read error may be involved. The CDR3 bases are TGTGCCAGCAGCAGGACAGTGAACACTGAAGCTCTTTTT. This encodes CASSRTVNTEALF. The chain combines TRBV7-3 with TRBJ1-1, with D perhaps TRBD1 (6 bases). Germline V gives CDR1 SGHTA, CDR2 FQGTGA. The CDR3 sequence is 13 residues long.

This clonotype showed up many times. The genes are TRBV28 and TRBJ1-6; TRBD1 is a possible D gene (5 bases). CDR3 length: 15 amino acids. CDR1 is MDHEN and CDR2 is SYDVKM in the germline V gene. V was pared by 6 bases and J by 10 bases, with 19 bases between. The CDR3 protein is CASSQPGSGLSPLHF. The DNA for the CDR3 is TGTGCCAGCAGCCAACCAGGGTCGGGCTTGTCACCCCTCCACTTT.

This clonotype was detected only once. J is TRBJ1-1 and V is TRBV5-1, with D possibly TRBD1 on 6 matching bases. Germline CDR1 is SGHRS and CDR2 is YFSETQ. V dropped 6 bases and J dropped 0 bases, with 21 bases sitting between them. The CDR3 length is 17 residues. CDR3 nucleotides: TGCGCCAGCATCTCTGGGGGCGACCGGGGCATGAACACTGAAGCTTTCTTT. It yields the protein CASISGGDRGMNTEAFF.

The V call is TRBV19, the J call TRBJ2-7; the D gene is possibly TRBD2 (6 bases). Trimming took 5 bases from V and 0 from J, leaving 14 bases between them. This CDR3 spans 15 amino acids. Germline V lookup: CDR1 LNHDA, CDR2 SQIVND (reference sequence). CDR3 region: CASSARVAASYEQYF. The CDR3 DNA reads as TGTGCCAGTAGTGCCCGGGTAGCGGCCTCCTACGAGCAGTACTTC.

This chain uses TRBV7-2 with TRBJ1-2; D is possibly TRBD1 (5 bases). Trimming removed 5 bases at V and 5 bases at J, with 15 bases between. The CDR3 spans 14 residues. Germline V gene lookup returns CDR1 SGHTA and CDR2 FQGNSA. CDR3 DNA sequence: TGTGCCAGCAGCCCGGGGCGGACCGCATATGGCTACACCTTC. Amino acid sequence: CASSPGRTAYGYTF.

Notes on this clonotype: The germline gene is not matched at one end of the junction; a read error may be the cause. The V gene is TRBV2, the J gene TRBJ2-2, with 11 bases fitting TRBD2. CDR3 length: 14 residues. Germline CDR1 reads SNHLY; CDR2 reads FYNNEI. The CDR3 is CAGTSGRRFGELSF. The CDR3 coding sequence is TGTGCCGGTACTAGCGGGAGAAGGTTCGGGGAGCTGTCTTTT.

This clonotype came up a few times. CDR3 sequence: CASSLASGLDEQYF. In DNA form, the CDR3 reads TGTGCCAGCAGTTTGGCTAGCGGATTGGACGAGCAGTACTTC. V gene TRBV6-9 combines with J gene TRBJ2-7, with 7 bases identical to TRBD2. The germline CDR1 and CDR2 sequences are MNHGY and SVAAGI. This CDR3 is built from 14 residues. V gave up 4 bases and J gave up 5 bases; unmatched junction bases: 8.

V gene TRBV7-9 combines with J gene TRBJ2-4; 12 nucleotides match TRBD2. The CDR3 totals 18 residues. Germline-derived CDR1 and CDR2 are SEHNR and FQNEAQ (reference sequence). The J segment lost 0 bases and the V segment lost 5 bases, leaving 8 bases of the junction unmatched. The CDR3 reads CASSIGTSGLLAKNIQYF. Here the CDR3 DNA reads TGTGCCAGCAGCATTGGGACTAGCGGGTTACTAGCCAAAAACATTCAGTACTTC.

The chain recombines TRBV5-6 with TRBJ1-1, with unresolved D. This CDR3 region has 14 residues. Per the germline V gene, CDR1 is SGHDT and CDR2 is YYEEEE. V lost 1 base and J lost 5, with 12 bases in between. CDR3 in amino acids: CASSLLPMGTEAFF. The CDR3 nucleotides are TGTGCCAGCAGCTTGCTCCCCATGGGGACTGAAGCTTTCTTT.

This clonotype was seen ten or more times. The rearrangement joins TRBV28 to TRBJ1-6; D unclear. Germline lookup yields CDR1 MDHEN and CDR2 SYDVKM. V gave up 2 bases and J gave up 1 base, with 3 bases separating them. The CDR3 is made up of 14 amino acids. In DNA form, the CDR3 reads TGTGCCAGCAGTTTAGGGTCCTATAATTCACCCCTCCACTTT. This translates into CASSLGSYNSPLHF.

This clonotype has a count of ten or more. The rearrangement uses TRBV11-2 and TRBJ2-2; D perhaps matches TRBD1 (5 bases). Germline V gives CDR1 SGHAT, CDR2 FQNNGV. V was trimmed by 6 bases and J by 9 bases, leaving 17 bases between them. The CDR3 extends over 14 amino acids. The CDR3 here is CASSYQGSPRELFF. The CDR3 nucleotides read TGTGCCAGCAGTTATCAGGGTTCCCCGAGGGAGCTGTTTTTT. The full variable domain, with the rest looked up from reference TRBV11-2 and TRBJ2-2, is EAGVAQSPRYKIIEKRQSVAFWCNPISGHATLYWYQQILGQGPKLLIQFQNNGVVDDSQLPKDRFSAERLKGVDSTLKIQPAKLEDSAVYLCASSYQGSPRELFFGEGSRLTVL.

This clonotype was detected a few times. The gene calls are TRBV18 and TRBJ1-5; D unresolved. Trimming took 6 bases from V and 1 from J, leaving 10 bases between them. The CDR3 is made up of 14 amino acids. Germline assignment: CDR1 KGHSH and CDR2 LQKENI. The CDR3 is CASSPTRSNQPQHF. The DNA of the CDR3 is TGTGCCAGCTCCCCCACCCGGAGCAATCAGCCCCAGCATTTT.

The chain uses TRBV27 and TRBJ2-5, with 8 nucleotides matching TRBD2. With V trimmed by 3 bases and J by 3 bases, 18 bases remained unmatched. The CDR3 length is 19 residues. Germline V gene data show CDR1 as MNHEY and CDR2 as SMNVEV (reference sequence). The DNA of the CDR3 is TGTGCCAGCAGTTTGCGTGCCCAGCGGGAGCCTGCGTCGGAAGAGACCCAGTACTTC. Protein product: CASSLRAQREPASEETQYF.